The sequence of this T cell receptor beta chain was determined in a study of cytomegalovirus exposure and HLA in healthy donors. 60 Vbeta and 13 Jbeta primers were used in PCR. How the authors handled the data: Per a later analysis, the number of unique TCR beta chains was some 82 million, of which about 11 million were shared. Profiling relied on immunoSEQ multiplex PCR, and the TCRdb table lists in-frame clones only, not all of them. V and J calls and clone size are as listed in that table; D and trimming were resolved from the DNA. The table has 95,000 to 150,000 clones, 80% to 85% seen once. The CDR3 has 14 amino acids. Trimming cost V 5 bases and J 8 bases, with 16 bases left between them. The germline V gene encodes CDR1 MNHEY and CDR2 SMNVEV (reference sequence). Points on this clone: Its antigen is unidentified.

Study-wide findings and caveats: Highly shared variants forming one cluster were likely a sequencing artifact. The study labeled about 160 TCR beta chains cytomegalovirus-associated.

The V and J genes are TRBV27 and TRBJ2-1; D is perhaps TRBD2 (5 bases). The specimen was PBMCs. The TCR comes from a man in his thirties or forties in good health and CMV-seronegative. CDR3 protein: CASSPRTGRDEQFF. CDR3 DNA: TGTGCCAGCAGTCCACGGACTGGACGCGATGAGCAGTTCTTC.